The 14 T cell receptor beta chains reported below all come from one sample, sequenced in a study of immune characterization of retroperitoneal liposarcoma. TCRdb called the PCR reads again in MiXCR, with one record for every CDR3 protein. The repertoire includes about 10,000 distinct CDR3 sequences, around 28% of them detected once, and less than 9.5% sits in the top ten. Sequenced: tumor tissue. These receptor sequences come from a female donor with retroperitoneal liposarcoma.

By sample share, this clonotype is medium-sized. Here the CDR3 DNA reads TGTGCCAGCAGTGAAGCGCAGGGGTCAACAGATACGCAGTATTTT. Translating gives CASSEAQGSTDTQYF. This sequence joins TRBV6-1 and TRBJ2-3; a weak D match, TRBD1 (6 bases). This CDR3 is 15 amino acids long. The germline CDR1 and CDR2 sequences are MNHNS and SASEGT. V was cut by 0 bases and J by 3 bases, with 10 bases left in between.

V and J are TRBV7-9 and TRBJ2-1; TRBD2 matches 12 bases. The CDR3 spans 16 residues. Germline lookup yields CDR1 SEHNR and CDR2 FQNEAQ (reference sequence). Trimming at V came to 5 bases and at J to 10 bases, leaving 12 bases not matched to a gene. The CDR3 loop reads CASSISLTSGSYEQFF. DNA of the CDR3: TGTGCCAGCAGCATTTCGCTGACTAGCGGGAGTTACGAGCAGTTCTTC.

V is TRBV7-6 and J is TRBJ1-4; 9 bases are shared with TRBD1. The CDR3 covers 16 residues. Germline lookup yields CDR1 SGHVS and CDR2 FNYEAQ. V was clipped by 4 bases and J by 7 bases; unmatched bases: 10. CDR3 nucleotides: TGTGCCAGCAGCTCGAATCGACAGGGGGAGATTGAAAAACTGTTTTTT. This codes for CASSSNRQGEIEKLFF.

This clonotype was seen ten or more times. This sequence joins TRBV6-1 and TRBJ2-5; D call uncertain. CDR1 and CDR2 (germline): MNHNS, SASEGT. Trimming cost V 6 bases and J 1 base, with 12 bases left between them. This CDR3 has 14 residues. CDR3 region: CASSALGVQETQYF. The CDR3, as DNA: TGTGCCAGCAGCGCTCTTGGAGTCCAAGAGACCCAGTACTTC.

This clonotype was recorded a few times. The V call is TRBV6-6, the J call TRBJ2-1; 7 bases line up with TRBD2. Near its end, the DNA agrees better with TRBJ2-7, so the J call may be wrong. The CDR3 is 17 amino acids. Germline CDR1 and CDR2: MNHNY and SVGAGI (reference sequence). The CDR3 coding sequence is TGTGCCAGCAGTTACCCGAGGGAGGGCCATTCCTACAATGAGCAGTACTTC. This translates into CASSYPREGHSYNEQYF.

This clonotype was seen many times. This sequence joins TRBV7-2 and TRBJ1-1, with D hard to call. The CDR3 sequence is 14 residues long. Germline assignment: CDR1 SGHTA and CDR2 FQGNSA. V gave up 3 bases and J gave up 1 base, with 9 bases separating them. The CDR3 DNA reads TGTGCCAGCAGCTTGATAGGGTCGAACACTGAAGCTTTCTTT. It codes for CASSLIGSNTEAFF. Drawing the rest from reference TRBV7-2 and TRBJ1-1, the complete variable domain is GAGVSQSPSNKVTEKGKDVELRCDPISGHTALYWYRQSLGQGLEFLIYFQGNSAPDKSGLPSDRFSAERTGGSVSTLTIQRTQQEDSAVYLCASSLIGSNTEAFFGQGTRLTVV.

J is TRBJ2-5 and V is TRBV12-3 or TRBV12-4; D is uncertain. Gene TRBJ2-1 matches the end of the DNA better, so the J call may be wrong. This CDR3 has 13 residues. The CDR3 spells CASSFLTDNEQFF. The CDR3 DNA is TGTGCCAGCAGTTTTTTGACGGACAATGAGCAGTTCTTC.

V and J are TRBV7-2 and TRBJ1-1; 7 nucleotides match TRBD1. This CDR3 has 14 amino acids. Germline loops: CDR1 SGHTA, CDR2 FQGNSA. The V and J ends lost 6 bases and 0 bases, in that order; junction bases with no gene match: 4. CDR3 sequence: CASSRTGVNTEAFF. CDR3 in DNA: TGTGCCAGCAGTCGAACAGGGGTGAACACTGAAGCTTTCTTT.

The CDR3 reads CASSVSNTGELFF. As DNA, the CDR3 is TGTGCCAGCAGTGTCTCGAACACCGGGGAGCTGTTTTTT. The chain joins TRBV27 to TRBJ2-2; D unclear. The V and J ends lost 5 bases and 0 bases respectively, with 4 bases between them. This CDR3 comprises 13 residues. Germline assignment: CDR1 MNHEY and CDR2 SMNVEV (reference sequence).

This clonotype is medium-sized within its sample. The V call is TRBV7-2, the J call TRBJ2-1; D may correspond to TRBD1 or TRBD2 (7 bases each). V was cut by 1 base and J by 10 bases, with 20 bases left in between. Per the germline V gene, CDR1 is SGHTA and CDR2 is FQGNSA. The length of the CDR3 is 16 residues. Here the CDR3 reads CASSLGAPGGGYEQFF. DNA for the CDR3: TGTGCCAGCAGCTTAGGGGCCCCAGGGGGGGGCTACGAGCAGTTCTTC.

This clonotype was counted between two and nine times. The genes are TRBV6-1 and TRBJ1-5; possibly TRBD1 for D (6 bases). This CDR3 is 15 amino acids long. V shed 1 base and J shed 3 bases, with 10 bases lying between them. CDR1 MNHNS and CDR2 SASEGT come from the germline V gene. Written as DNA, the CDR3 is TGTGCCAGCAGTGAAGTTGGGGGCCTCAATCAGCCCCAGCATTTT. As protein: CASSEVGGLNQPQHF.

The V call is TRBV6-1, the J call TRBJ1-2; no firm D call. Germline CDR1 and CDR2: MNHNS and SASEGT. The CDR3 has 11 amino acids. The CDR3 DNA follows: TGTGACCCTCGAAGCCTCTATGGCTACACCTTC. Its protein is CDPRSLYGYTF.

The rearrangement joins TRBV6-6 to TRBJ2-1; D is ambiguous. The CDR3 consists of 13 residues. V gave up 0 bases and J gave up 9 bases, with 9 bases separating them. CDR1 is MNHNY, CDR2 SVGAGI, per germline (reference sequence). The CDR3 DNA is TGTGCCAGCAGTTACTCCCACGTAAGTGAGCAGTTCTTC. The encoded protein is CASSYSHVSEQFF.

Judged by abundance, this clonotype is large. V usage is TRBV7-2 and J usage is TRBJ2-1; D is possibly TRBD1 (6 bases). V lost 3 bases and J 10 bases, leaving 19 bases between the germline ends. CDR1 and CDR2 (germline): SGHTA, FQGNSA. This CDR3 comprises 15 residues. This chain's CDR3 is CASSFFRTDSYEQFF. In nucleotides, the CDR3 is TGTGCCAGCAGCTTCTTCCGGACAGACTCCTACGAGCAGTTCTTC.